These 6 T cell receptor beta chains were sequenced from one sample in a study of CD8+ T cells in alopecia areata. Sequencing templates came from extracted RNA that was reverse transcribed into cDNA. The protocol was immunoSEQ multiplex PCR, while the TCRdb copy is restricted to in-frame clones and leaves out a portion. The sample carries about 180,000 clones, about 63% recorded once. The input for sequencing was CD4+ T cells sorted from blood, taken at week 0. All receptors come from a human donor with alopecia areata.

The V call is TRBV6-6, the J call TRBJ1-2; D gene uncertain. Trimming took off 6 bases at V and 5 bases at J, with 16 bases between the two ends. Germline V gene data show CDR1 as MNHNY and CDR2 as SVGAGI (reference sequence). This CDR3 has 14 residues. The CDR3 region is CASSTRTNGYGYTF. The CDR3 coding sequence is TGTGCCAGCAGCACCCGGACTAACGGATATGGCTACACCTTC.

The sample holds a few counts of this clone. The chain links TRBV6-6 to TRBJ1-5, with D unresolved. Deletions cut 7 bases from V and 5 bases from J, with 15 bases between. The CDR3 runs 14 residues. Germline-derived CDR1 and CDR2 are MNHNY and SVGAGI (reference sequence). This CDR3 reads CASIRSPGDQPQHF. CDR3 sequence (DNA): TGTGCCAGCATAAGGTCCCCGGGAGATCAGCCCCAGCATTTT.

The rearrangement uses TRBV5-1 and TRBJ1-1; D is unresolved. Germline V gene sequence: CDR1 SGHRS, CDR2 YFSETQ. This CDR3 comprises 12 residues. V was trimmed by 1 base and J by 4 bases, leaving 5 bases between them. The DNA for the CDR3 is TGCGCCAGCAGCTTGATAACCACTGAAGCTTTCTTT. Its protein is CASSLITTEAFF. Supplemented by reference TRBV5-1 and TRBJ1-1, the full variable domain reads KAGVTQTPRYLIKTRGQQVTLSCSPISGHRSVSWYQQTPGQGLQFLFEYFSETQRNKGNFPGRFSGRQFSNSRSEMNVSTLELGDSALYLCASSLITTEAFFGQGTRLTVV.

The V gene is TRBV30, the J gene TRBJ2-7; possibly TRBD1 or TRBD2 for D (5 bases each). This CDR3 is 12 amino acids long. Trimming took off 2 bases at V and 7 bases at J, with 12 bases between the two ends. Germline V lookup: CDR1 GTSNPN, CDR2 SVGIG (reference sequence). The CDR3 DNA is TGTGCCTGGAGTCCACAGAGGGGAGAGCAGTACTTC. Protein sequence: CAWSPQRGEQYF.

The CDR3 DNA sequence: TGTGCCAGCACGACAGGGCGTAATTCACCCCTCCACTTT. It yields the protein CASTTGRNSPLHF. The J gene is TRBJ1-6, the V gene TRBV2, with 7 bases fitting TRBD1. Germline V gene data show CDR1 as SNHLY and CDR2 as FYNNEI. This CDR3 contains 13 residues. V lost 7 bases to trimming and J lost 6 bases; unmatched junction nucleotides: 3. Full variable domain (outside the CDR3, taken from reference TRBV2 and TRBJ1-6): EPEVTQTPSHQVTQMGQEVILRCVPISNHLYFYWYRQILGQKVEFLVSFYNNEISEKSEIFDDQFSVERPDGSNFTLKIRSTKLEDSAMYFCASTTGRNSPLHFGNGTRLTVT.

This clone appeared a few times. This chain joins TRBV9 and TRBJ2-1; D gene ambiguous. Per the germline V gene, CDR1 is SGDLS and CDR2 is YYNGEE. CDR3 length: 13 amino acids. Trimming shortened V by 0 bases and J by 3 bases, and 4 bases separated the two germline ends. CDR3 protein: CASSVDHYNEQFF. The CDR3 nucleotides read TGTGCCAGCAGCGTAGACCACTACAATGAGCAGTTCTTC.